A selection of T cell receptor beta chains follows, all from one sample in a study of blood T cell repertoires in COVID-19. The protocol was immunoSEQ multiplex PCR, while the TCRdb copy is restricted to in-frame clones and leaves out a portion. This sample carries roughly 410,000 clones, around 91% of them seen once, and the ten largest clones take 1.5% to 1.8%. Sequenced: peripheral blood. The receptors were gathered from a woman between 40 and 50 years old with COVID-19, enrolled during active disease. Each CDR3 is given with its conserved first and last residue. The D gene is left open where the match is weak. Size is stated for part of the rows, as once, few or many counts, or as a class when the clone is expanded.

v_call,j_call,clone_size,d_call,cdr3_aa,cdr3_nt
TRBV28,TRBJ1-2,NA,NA,CAIETPSNYGYTF,TGTGCCATTGAGACACCCTCTAACTATGGCTACACCTTC
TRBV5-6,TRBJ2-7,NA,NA,CASKLYQVNEQYF,TGTGCCAGCAAACTTTACCAGGTTAACGAGCAGTACTTC
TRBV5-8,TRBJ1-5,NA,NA,CASSFLSGINQPQHF,TGTGCCAGCAGCTTCTTGTCAGGGATCAATCAGCCCCAGCATTTT
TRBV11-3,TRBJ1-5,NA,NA,CASSADSHQPQHF,TGTGCCAGCAGCGCCGACAGCCATCAGCCCCAGCATTTT
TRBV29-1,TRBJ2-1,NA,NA,CSVEETAANEQFF,TGCAGCGTTGAGGAGACAGCCGCCAATGAGCAGTTCTTC
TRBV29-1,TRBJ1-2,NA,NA,CSIFVQTNYGYTF,TGCAGCATCTTTGTACAGACTAACTATGGCTACACCTTC
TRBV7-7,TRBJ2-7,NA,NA,CASSLEVGGEQYF,TGTGCTAGCAGCTTAGAGGTAGGGGGTGAGCAGTACTTC
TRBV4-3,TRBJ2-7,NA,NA,CASSQVTGTYEQYF,TGCGCCAGCAGCCAAGTCACAGGGACCTACGAGCAGTACTTC
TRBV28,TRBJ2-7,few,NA,CASSLAGPSYEQYF,TGTGCCAGCAGTTTGGCAGGGCCCTCCTACGAGCAGTACTTC
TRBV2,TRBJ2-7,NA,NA,CASSESIYEQYF,TGTGCCAGCAGTGAGTCTATCTACGAGCAGTACTTC
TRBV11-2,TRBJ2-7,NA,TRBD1,CASSWGGTESDEQYF,TGTGCCAGCAGCTGGGGTGGGACAGAATCCGACGAGCAGTACTTC